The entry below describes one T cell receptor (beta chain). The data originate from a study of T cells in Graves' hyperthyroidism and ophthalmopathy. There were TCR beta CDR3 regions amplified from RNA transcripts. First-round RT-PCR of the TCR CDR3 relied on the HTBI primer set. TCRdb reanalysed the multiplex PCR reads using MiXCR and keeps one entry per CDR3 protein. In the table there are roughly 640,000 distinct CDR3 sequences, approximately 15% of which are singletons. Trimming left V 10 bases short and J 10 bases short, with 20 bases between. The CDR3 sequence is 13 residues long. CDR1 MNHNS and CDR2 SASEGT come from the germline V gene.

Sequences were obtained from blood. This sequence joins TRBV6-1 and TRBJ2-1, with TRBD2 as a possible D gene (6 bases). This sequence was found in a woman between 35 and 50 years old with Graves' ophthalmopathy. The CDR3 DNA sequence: TGTGCCACGGGGCAGGGACTTCTCTACGAGCAGTTCTTC. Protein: CATGQGLLYEQFF.